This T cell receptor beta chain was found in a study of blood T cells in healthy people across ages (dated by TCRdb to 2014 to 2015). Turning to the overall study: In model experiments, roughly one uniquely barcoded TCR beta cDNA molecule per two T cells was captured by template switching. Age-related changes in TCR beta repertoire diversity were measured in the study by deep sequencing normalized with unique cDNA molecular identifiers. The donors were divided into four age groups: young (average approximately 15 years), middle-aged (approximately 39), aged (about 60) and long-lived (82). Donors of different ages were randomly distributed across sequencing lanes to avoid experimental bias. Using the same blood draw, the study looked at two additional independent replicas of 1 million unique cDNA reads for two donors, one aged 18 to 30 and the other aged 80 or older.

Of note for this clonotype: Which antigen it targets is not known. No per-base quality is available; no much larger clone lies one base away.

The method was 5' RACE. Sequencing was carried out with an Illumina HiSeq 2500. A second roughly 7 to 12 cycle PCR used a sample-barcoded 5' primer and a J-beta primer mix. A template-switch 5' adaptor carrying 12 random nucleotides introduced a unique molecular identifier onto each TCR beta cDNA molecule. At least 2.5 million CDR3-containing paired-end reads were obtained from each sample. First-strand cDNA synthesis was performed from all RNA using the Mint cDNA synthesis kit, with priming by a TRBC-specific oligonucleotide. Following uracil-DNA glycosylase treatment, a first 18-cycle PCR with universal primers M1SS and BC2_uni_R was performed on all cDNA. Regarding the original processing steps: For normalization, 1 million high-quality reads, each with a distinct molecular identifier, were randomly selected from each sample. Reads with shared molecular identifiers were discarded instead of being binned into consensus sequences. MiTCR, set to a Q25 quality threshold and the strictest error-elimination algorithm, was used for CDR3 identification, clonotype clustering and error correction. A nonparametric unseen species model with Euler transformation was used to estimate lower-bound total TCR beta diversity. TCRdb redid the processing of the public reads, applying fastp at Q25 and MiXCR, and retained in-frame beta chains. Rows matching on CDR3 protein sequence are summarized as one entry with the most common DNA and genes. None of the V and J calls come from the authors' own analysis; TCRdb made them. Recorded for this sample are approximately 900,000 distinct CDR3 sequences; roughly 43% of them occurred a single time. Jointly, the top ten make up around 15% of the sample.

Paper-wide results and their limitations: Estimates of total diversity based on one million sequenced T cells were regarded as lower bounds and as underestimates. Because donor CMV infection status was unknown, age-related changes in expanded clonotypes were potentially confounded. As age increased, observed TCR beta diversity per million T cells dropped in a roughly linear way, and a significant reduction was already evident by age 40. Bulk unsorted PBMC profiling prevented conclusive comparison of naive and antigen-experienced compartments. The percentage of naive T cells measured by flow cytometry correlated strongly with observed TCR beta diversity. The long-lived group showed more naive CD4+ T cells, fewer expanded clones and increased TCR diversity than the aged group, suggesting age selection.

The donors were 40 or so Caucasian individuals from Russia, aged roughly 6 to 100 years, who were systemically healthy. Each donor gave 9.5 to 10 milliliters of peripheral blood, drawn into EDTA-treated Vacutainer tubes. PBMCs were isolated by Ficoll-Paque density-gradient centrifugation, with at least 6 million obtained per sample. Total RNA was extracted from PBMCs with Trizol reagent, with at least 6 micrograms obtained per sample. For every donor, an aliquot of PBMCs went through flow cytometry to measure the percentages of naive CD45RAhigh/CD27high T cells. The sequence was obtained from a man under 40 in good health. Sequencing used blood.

CDR3 reads: CASSLKGQGNWDGYTF. The DNA reads TGTGCCAGCAGTTTAAAGGGACAGGGGAATTGGGATGGCTACACCTTC. The chain is made from TRBV28 and TRBJ1-2, with 10 middle bases fitting TRBD1. The germline V gene yields MDHEN for CDR1 and SYDVKM for CDR2. The CDR3 spans 16 residues, from the cysteine through the phenylalanine. Kept here is only the CDR3 DNA, which spans 48 bases and is read in frame from base 1. The V end gives up 2 bases and the J end 6 bases, leaving 9 bases in the junction not matched to a gene.